The next 2 T cell receptor beta chains were all read from a single sample in a study of beta chain features in type 1 diabetes. General study results and limits: People with Type 1 diabetes carried modestly yet significantly shorter TCRB CDR3s in all four CD4+ subsets.

Sequenced material consisted of expressed TCRB transcripts (all of the isolated RNA was reverse transcribed). Data came from immunoSEQ multiplex PCR; TCRdb stores just in-frame clones and leaves some out. There are 50,000 to 55,000 clones in the sample; 55% to 75% occur only once, and 0.29% lies in the top ten. No antigen has been identified for these receptors. Source material: stem cell memory CD4+ T cells from blood. Receptors were obtained from a woman aged 30 to 39 with type 1 diabetes.

The sample holds a few counts of this clone. The chain recombines TRBV5-5 with TRBJ2-5; 12 bases agree with TRBD2. The V and J ends lost 5 bases and 5 bases, in that order; junction bases with no gene match: 13. This CDR3 comprises 17 residues. The germline gives CDR1 SGHKS, CDR2 YYEKEE (reference sequence). CDR3 protein: CASSGGLAGYEGETQYF. The CDR3 nucleotides read TGTGCCAGCAGTGGGGGACTAGCGGGTTATGAAGGGGAGACCCAGTACTTC.

This clone was found a few times. This rearrangement joins TRBV5-1 to TRBJ2-1; 10 nucleotides line up with TRBD2. The germline gives CDR1 SGHRS, CDR2 YFSETQ. The CDR3 loop spans 17 amino acids. Germline trimming cut 0 bases from V and 7 bases from J; bases unmatched to any gene: 10. CDR3 loop: CASSLGSSSGRGNEQFF. The CDR3 region has the DNA TGCGCCAGCAGCTTGGGGTCGTCTAGCGGGAGAGGGAATGAGCAGTTCTTC.